This T cell receptor (beta chain) was recorded in a study of cytomegalovirus exposure and HLA in healthy donors (dated by TCRdb to the late 2010s). Context from the whole study: An earlier analysis of fewer than 750 of the donors reported 276 Gb of sequence data and 117 million unique TCR beta sequences obtained from about 180 million T cells. An early release that covered about 600 HLA-typed donors contained approximately 300 gigabases of sequencing data and 85 million to 100 million unique TCR sequences. The genetic ancestry cluster associated with self-reported Caucasian donors included roughly 84% of the 398 genotyped donors. The study aimed to test whether signatures of past pathogen exposure could be identified by cataloging public T cell receptors. Using immunosequencing, the study profiled T cell repertoires from about 620 subjects and related those repertoires to cytomegalovirus serostatus. Along with the roughly 670-subject first cohort, a separate validation cohort of around 120 different subjects was used. High-throughput TCR immunosequencing, statistical association of individual TCRs with disease status, and machine learning were combined to predict cytomegalovirus infection status. In a later analysis, previously published TCR beta repertoires from 550 to 700 donors were re-analyzed and high-resolution HLA genotyping was added so that TCR occurrence patterns could be studied. The later analysis used no new phenotypic data to find candidate immune exposures, relying instead on TCR beta sequences and their occurrence across donors. An earlier analysis of 500 to 750 of the donors applied high-throughput TCR beta sequencing to assess whether each TCR beta V gene segment acted as functional or pseudogenic. Donor age, sex, ethnicity and CMV serostatus were compiled alongside the repertoire data. A later genetic analysis used genome-wide SNP genotypes for about 55% of the 666 donors, treating that subset as a discovery cohort. Every repertoire in the discovery cohort had been generated on one and the same sequencing platform. Both class I and class II loci were covered by HLA typing, at four-digit resolution. Typing coverage varied by locus: roughly 620-630 donors for A, B, C, DRB1 and DQB1; roughly 510 for DQA1; approximately 610 for DPA1; around 450 for DPB1. A handful of DR-DQ haplotypes were handled as single units for association and clustering because linkage in the cohort was strong. Across some 400 genotyped donors of the cohort, an average of roughly 250,000 unique TCR beta nucleotide sequences per donor were sequenced, and 15% to 20% of those sequences were non-productive.

The protocol used for the library was the immunoSEQ multiplex PCR assay. For the multiplex PCR, a mixture combining 60 forward primers for TCR Vbeta segments and 13 reverse primers for TCR Jbeta segments was used. A multiplex PCR assay on genomic DNA amplified the CDR3 region of rearranged TCR beta genes. Amplified TCR beta libraries were sequenced as 87-base-pair reads on the Illumina HiSeq System. The original pipeline was this. A later analysis tallied tens of millions of unique TCR beta chains across the 660 or so repertoires, and 10 million to 11 million of those chains were shared by two or more donors. A nearest-neighbor algorithm error-corrected the raw reads and collapsed the reads into unique sequences, merging closely related sequences to remove PCR and sequencing errors. Alignment of CDR3 sequences to IMGT reference sequences was used to assign V, D and J gene segments. For a sequence to be retained, a match of at least six nucleotides to both a V gene segment and a J gene segment was required. A rearrangement was called productive if the CDR3 had no stop codons and remained in frame with V and J, and every other rearrangement was called non-productive. CDR3 was defined according to IMGT convention as the region running from the second conserved V-encoded cysteine to the conserved J-encoded phenylalanine. In an earlier analysis of around 600 of the donors, sequences lacking an unambiguous match to a single V gene segment were excluded. An earlier analysis of 587 of the donors classified V segments as functional when productive rearrangements were above 56.7% and as segregating when the standard deviation between donors was above 5%. A statistical classification framework was developed to diagnose cytomegalovirus status using the catalog of TCR beta chain sequences. In a later analysis, V and J genes were assigned by comparing TCR nucleotide sequences against IMGT/GENE-DB human TR gene sequences. Using the TCRdist pipeline, a later analysis assigned CDR3 sequences along with most-parsimonious VDJ recombination scenarios. In a later analysis, every TCR beta chain was defined by the combination of its CDR3 amino acid sequence and its V-gene family, and reads without a unique V-gene family were dropped. A later analysis removed 550 to 650 highly shared, low-generation-probability nucleotide sequences to deal with suspected cross-contamination and a sequencing artifact. A later analysis calculated a clonal expansion index for each public chain from normalized within-repertoire ranks of inferred template counts. A later analysis computed generation probabilities with a VDJ recombination model fitted to out-of-frame rearrangements, and checked the results against IGoR. In a later analysis, hypergeometric tests were used to score TCR-TCR, TCR-HLA and TCR-CMV co-occurrence, with a repertoire-size bias correction applied to TCR pairs. To estimate false discovery rates, a later analysis permuted the HLA or CMV assignments 20 times. In a later analysis, co-occurring TCRs were grouped using DBSCAN, with TCRdist sequence similarity added in when clustering inside HLA-allele-positive subsets. Co-occurrence clustering excluded repertoires with fewer than 30,000 or more than 120,000 public chains, plus five with anomalous nucleotide sharing. The table comes from immuneACCESS by way of TCRdb, which keeps in-frame sequences with V and J called. Part of the clones is missing from these tables; in studies checked, under half for an unresolved V gene and the rest for unknown reasons. V, J and clone size are taken as reported in that table, and D and trimming were inferred from the DNA itself. The sample table lists 130,000 to 150,000 clones, around four fifths of them with a count of one. Together, the top ten hold 3.4% of the sample.

The cohort was made up of hundreds of healthy bone marrow donors. At the time of sampling, all cohort members were nominally healthy, though unrecorded immune exposures were likely present. The donor tested CMV seronegative and was one of the 352 seronegative cohort members. A peripheral blood sample was collected from each donor, and TCR beta sequencing was performed on peripheral blood mononuclear cells. Genomic DNA was extracted from the blood cell samples with the Qiagen DNeasy Blood Extraction Kit. Based on the germline V gene, the CDR1 and CDR2 sequences are SGHRS and YFSETQ. The CDR3 numbers 13 residues from cysteine through phenylalanine. The read is trimmed to its CDR3 DNA, 39 bases read in frame from base 1. Relative to germline, V is 4 bases shorter and J is 0 bases shorter, with 7 bases between their ends. The investigation overall reported the following: Sequencing depth was assumed to be roughly uniform across donors in the presence/absence analyses, though that assumption may not hold. In a later analysis, TCR association rates were found to vary across HLA loci, with the most associated TCRs seen for DRB1 alleles and the fewest for HLA-C alleles. The classifier was reported to diagnose cytomegalovirus status with high specificity and sensitivity in both the original cohort and the validation cohort. Because counts were too low, 15 to 20 rarely observed V segments, including chromosome 9 orphons, were left out of the earlier analysis of 500 to 750 of the donors. In this cohort, only TCR beta chains were sequenced, and detectable features were limited by the absence of alpha or paired-chain data. At a false discovery rate of 0.05, a later analysis linked 16,951 TCR beta sequences to specific HLA alleles. Most TCR sequences were observed very rarely across donors, whereas some public TCRs were present in many individuals. In a later genetic analysis, a missense DCLRE1C variant was associated with V-gene and J-gene trimming of TCR beta chains, and the association was replicated in an independent cohort. In a later analysis, HLA-associated TCR beta chains showed more clonal expansion and lower generation probabilities than non-associated chains that were equally common. Because HLA typing was missing for some donors at each locus, association tests included only the typed subset. A further reported finding was that TCR beta sequences accurately predicted the HLA-A and HLA-B alleles for most subjects in the first cohort. A total of fewer than 200 TCR beta chains were listed by the study as associated with cytomegalovirus. The authors suggested that the approach could potentially be generalized to other disease states and immunological phenotypes. CMV serostatus was the only immune exposure information available for the cohort. A cluster of highly shared sequence variants was judged likely to be a technical artifact of the sequencing pipeline. A later analysis reported that several top co-occurrence clusters appeared linked to parvovirus B19, influenza, CMV and Epstein-Barr virus. Linkage disequilibrium might explain the correlated functional status among segregating V segments, but an unknown experimental factor could not be excluded. In vitro tests confirmed that three of the cytomegalovirus-associated TCR beta chains recognize cytomegalovirus antigens. In a later analysis, most CMV-associated TCR beta chains were found to appear HLA-restricted, with HLA associations seemingly driven largely by CMV exposure. In an earlier analysis of under 600 of the donors, most TCR beta V segments were observed in productive rearrangements about 87% or about 30% of the time, broadly matching IMGT annotations. Strong co-occurrence of HLA alleles, especially DR and DQ, made assigning TCR associations to individual alleles difficult. According to a later genetic analysis, donors in an Asian-associated ancestry cluster had fewer N-insertions in productive TCRs than the approximately 670-donor mean. The 87-base-pair reads could not distinguish some IMGT-functional V segments, including TRBV6-2 and TRBV6-3, so those segments were excluded.

The table lists this clone with a count of one. Its antigen is still unknown. No per-base quality is available; no much larger clone lies one base away. Sequencing was carried out using PBMCs. The chain is assembled from TRBV5-1 and TRBJ1-1, with no confidently assigned D gene. The sequence came from a male donor in good health and CMV-seronegative. The CDR3 protein sequence reads: CASSPGVNTEAFF. The base sequence is TGCGCCAGCAGCCCGGGAGTGAACACTGAAGCTTTCTTT.